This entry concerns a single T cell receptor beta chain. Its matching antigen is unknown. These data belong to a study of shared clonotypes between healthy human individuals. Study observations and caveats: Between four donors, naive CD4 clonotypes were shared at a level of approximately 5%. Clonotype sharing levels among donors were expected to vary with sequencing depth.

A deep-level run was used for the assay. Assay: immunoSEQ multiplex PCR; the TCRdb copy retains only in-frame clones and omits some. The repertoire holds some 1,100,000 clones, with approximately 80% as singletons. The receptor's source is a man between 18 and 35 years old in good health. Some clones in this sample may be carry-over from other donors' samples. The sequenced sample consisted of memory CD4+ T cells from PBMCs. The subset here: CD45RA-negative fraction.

CDR3 sequence reads: CASSLAVEVEQFF. The CDR3 DNA follows: TGCGCCAGCAGCTTGGCCGTAGAGGTGGAGCAGTTCTTC. The chain is built from TRBV5-1 and TRBJ2-1; D is uncertain. Trimming removed 0 bases at V and 10 bases at J, with 11 bases between. CDR3 length equals 13 residues. Germline V CDR1 and CDR2: SGHRS, YFSETQ.